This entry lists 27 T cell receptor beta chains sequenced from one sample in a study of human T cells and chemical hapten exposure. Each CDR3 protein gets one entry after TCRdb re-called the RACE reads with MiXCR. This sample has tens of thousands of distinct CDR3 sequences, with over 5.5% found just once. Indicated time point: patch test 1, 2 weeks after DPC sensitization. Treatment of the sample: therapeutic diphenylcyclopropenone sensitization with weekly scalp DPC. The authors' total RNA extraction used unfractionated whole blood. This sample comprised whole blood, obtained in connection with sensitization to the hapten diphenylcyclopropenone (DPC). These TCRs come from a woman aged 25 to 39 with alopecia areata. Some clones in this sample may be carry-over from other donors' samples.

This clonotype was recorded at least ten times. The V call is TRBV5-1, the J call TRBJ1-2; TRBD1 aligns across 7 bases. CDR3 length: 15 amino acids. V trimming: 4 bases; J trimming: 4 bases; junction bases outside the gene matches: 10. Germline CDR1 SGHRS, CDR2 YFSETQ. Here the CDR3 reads CASSIRTGTGYGYTF. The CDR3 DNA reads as TGCGCCAGCAGCATAAGGACAGGCACAGGCTATGGCTACACCTTC.

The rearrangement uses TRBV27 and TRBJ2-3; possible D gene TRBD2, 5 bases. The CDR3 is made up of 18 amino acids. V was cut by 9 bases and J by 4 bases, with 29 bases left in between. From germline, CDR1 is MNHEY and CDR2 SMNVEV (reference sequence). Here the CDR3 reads CASSPPLSVWVEADTQYF. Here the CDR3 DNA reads TGTGCCAGTTCCCCCCCTCTCTCTGTATGGGTGGAGGCAGATACGCAGTATTTT.

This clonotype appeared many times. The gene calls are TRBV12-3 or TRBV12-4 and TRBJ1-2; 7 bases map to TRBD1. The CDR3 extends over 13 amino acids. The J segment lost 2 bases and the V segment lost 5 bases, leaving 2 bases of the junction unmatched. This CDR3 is CASSPDRNYGYTF. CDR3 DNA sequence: TGTGCCAGCAGTCCGGACAGGAACTATGGCTACACCTTC.

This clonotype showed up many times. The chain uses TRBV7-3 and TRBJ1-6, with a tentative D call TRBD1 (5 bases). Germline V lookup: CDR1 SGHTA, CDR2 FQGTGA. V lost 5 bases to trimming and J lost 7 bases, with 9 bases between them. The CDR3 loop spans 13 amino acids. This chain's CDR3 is CASSGRGNSPLHF. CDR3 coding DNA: TGTGCCAGCAGCGGCCGGGGGAATTCACCCCTCCACTTT.

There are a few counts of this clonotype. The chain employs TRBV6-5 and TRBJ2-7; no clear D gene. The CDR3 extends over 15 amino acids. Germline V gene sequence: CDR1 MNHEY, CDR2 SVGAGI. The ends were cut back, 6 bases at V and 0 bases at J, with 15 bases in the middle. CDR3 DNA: TGTGCCAGCAGCACCAGGTGGGGTAGCTCCTACGAGCAGTACTTC. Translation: CASSTRWGSSYEQYF.

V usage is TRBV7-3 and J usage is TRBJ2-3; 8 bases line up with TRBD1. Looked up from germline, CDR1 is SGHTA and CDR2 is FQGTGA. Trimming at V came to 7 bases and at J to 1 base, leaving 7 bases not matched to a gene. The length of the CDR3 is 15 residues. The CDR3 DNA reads TGTGCCAGCAACCCGACAGGGGCTGGCACAGATACGCAGTATTTT. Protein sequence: CASNPTGAGTDTQYF.

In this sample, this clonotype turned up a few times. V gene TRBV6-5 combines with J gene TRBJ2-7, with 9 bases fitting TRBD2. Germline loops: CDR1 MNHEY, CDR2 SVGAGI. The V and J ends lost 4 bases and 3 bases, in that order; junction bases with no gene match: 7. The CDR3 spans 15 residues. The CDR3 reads CASSSGTSLYYEQYF. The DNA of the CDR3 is TGTGCCAGCAGTTCCGGGACTAGCTTATACTACGAGCAGTACTTC.

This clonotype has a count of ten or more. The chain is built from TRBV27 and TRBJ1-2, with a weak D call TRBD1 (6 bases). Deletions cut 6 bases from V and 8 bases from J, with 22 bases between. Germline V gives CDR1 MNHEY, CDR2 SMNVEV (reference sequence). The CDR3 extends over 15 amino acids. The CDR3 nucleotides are TGTGCCAGCAGGCCACAGGGTGACGTCGTCTGGGGCTACACCTTC. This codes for CASRPQGDVVWGYTF.

CDR3 loop: CSVQQGATNEKLFF. The CDR3 DNA follows: TGCAGCGTCCAACAGGGGGCAACTAATGAAAAACTGTTTTTT. The chain carries TRBV29-1 and TRBJ1-4, with 8 bases aligning to TRBD1. Trimming took 6 bases from V and 0 from J; bases not matched to a gene: 3. From germline, CDR1 is SQVTM and CDR2 ANQGSEA. The CDR3 spans 14 residues.

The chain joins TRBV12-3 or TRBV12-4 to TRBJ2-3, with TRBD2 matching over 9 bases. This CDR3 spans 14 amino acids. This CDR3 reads CASRGTSNTDTQYF. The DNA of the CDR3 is TGTGCTTCGAGGGGGACTAGCAACACAGATACGCAGTATTTT.

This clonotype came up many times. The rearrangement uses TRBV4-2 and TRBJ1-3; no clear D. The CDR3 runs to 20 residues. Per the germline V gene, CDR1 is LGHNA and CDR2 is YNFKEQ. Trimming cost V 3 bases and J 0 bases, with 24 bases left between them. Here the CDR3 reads CASSHLLTAIKDHSGNTIYF. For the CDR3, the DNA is TGTGCCAGCAGCCACCTACTCACGGCCATCAAGGACCACTCTGGAAACACCATATATTTT.

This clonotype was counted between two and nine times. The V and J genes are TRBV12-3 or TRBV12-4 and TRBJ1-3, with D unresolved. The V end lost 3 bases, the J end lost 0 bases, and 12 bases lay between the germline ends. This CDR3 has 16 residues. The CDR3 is CASSFGQAGSGNTIYF. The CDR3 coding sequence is TGTGCCAGCAGTTTCGGGCAGGCCGGCTCTGGAAACACCATATATTTT.

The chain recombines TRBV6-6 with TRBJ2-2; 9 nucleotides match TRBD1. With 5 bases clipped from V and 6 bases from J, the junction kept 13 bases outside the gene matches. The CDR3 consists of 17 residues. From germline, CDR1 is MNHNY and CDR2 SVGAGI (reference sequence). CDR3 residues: CASSLERDRVNPGELFF. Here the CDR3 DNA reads TGTGCCAGCAGTCTGGAGCGGGACAGGGTCAATCCCGGGGAGCTGTTTTTT.

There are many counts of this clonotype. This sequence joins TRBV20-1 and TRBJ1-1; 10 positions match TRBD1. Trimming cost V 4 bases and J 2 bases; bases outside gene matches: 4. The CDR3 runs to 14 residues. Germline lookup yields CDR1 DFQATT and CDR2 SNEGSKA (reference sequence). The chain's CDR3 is CSANRDRGNTEAFF. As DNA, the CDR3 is TGCAGTGCTAACCGGGACAGGGGTAACACTGAAGCTTTCTTT.

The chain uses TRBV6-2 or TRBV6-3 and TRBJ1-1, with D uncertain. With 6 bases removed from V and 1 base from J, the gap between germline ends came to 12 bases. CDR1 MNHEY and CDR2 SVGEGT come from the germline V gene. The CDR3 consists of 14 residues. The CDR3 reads CASSPNWGNTEAFF. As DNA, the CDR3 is TGTGCCAGCAGCCCCAACTGGGGGAACACTGAAGCTTTCTTT.

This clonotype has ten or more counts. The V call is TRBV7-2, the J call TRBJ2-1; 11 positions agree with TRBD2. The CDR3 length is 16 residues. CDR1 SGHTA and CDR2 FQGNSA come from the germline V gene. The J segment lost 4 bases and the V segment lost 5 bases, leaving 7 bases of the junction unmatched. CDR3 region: CASSLSSGGQYNEQFF. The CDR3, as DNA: TGTGCCAGCAGCCTTTCTAGCGGGGGGCAGTACAATGAGCAGTTCTTC.

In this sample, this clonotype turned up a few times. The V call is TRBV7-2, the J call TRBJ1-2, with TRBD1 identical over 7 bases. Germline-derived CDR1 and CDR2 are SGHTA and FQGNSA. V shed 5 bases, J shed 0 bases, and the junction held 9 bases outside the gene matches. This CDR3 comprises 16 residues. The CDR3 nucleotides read TGTGCCAGCAGCCGAGACAGGGTGAAAGCTAACTATGGCTACACCTTC. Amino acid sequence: CASSRDRVKANYGYTF.

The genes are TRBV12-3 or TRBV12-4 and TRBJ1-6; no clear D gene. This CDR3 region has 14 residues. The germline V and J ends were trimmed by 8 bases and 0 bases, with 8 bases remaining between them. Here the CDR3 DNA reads TGTGCCAGCGCGTACAGCTCCTATAATTCACCCCTCCACTTT. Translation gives CASAYSSYNSPLHF.

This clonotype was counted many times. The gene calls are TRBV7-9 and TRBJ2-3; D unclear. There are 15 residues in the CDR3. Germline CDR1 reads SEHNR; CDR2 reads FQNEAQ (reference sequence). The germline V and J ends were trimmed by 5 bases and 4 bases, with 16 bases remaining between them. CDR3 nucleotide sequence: TGTGCCAGCAGCCCGGTCCGGTTCGGGTCAGATACGCAGTATTTT. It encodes CASSPVRFGSDTQYF. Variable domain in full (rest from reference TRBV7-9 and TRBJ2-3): DTGVSQNPRHKITKRGQNVTFRCDPISEHNRLYWYRQTLGQGPEFLTYFQNEAQLEKSRLLSDRFSAERPKGSFSTLEIQRTEQGDSAMYLCASSPVRFGSDTQYFGPGTRLTVL.

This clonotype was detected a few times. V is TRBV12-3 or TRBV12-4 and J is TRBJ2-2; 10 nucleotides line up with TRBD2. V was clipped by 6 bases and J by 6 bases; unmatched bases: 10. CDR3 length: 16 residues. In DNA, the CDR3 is TGTGCCAGCAGGCTACAGCGGGGGGGCCGGTCCGGGGAGCTGTTTTTT. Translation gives CASRLQRGGRSGELFF.

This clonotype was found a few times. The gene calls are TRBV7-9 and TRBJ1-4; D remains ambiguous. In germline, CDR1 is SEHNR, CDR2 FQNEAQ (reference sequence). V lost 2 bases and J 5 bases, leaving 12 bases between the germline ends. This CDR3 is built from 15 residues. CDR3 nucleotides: TGTGCCAGCAGCTTATGGCCCCTGGGAAATGAAAAACTGTTTTTT. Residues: CASSLWPLGNEKLFF.

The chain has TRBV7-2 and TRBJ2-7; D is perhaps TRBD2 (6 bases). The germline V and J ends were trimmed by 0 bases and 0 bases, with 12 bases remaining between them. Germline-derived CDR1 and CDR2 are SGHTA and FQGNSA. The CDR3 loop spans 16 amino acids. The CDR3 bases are TGTGCCAGCAGCTTAGCGGGAGGAGGGAACTCCTACGAGCAGTACTTC. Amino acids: CASSLAGGGNSYEQYF. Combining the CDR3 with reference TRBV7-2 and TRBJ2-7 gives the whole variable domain GAGVSQSPSNKVTEKGKDVELRCDPISGHTALYWYRQSLGQGLEFLIYFQGNSAPDKSGLPSDRFSAERTGGSVSTLTIQRTQQEDSAVYLCASSLAGGGNSYEQYFGPGTRLTVT.

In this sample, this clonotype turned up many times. The CDR3 sequence: CASSREGSSTDTQYF. The CDR3 coding sequence is TGTGCCAGCAGCCGGGAGGGCTCTAGCACAGATACGCAGTATTTT. The chain uses TRBV7-9 and TRBJ2-3; 8 positions agree with TRBD2. This CDR3 spans 15 amino acids. J lost 0 bases, V lost 5 bases, and 4 bases had no gene match. Germline CDR1 SEHNR, CDR2 FQNEAQ (reference sequence).

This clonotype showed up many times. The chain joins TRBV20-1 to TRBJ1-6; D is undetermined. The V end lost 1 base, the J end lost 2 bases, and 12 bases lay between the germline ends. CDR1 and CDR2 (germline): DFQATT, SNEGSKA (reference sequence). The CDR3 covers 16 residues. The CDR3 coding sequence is TGCAGTGCTAGAGTCGAGTCCGTCGCCTATAATTCACCCCTCCACTTT. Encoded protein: CSARVESVAYNSPLHF.

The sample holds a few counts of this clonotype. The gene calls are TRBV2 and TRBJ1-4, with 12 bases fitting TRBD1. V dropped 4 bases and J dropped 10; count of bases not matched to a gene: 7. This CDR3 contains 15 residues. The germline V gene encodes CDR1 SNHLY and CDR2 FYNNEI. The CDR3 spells CASSGGQGAFGKLFF. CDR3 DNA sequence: TGTGCCAGCAGTGGGGGACAGGGGGCGTTTGGAAAACTGTTTTTT.

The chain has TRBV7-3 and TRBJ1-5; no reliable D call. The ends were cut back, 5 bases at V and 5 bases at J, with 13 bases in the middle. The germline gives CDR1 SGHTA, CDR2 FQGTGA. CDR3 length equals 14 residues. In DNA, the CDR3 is TGTGCCAGCAGCCTCCCTTGGGTCCATCAGCCCCAGCATTTT. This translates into CASSLPWVHQPQHF.

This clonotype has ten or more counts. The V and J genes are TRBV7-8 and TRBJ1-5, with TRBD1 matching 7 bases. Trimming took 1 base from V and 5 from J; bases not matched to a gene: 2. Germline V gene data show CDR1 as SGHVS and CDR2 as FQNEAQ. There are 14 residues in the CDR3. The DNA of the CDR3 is TGTGCCAGCAGCTTAGGCAGGGGGTATCAGCCCCAGCATTTT. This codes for CASSLGRGYQPQHF.